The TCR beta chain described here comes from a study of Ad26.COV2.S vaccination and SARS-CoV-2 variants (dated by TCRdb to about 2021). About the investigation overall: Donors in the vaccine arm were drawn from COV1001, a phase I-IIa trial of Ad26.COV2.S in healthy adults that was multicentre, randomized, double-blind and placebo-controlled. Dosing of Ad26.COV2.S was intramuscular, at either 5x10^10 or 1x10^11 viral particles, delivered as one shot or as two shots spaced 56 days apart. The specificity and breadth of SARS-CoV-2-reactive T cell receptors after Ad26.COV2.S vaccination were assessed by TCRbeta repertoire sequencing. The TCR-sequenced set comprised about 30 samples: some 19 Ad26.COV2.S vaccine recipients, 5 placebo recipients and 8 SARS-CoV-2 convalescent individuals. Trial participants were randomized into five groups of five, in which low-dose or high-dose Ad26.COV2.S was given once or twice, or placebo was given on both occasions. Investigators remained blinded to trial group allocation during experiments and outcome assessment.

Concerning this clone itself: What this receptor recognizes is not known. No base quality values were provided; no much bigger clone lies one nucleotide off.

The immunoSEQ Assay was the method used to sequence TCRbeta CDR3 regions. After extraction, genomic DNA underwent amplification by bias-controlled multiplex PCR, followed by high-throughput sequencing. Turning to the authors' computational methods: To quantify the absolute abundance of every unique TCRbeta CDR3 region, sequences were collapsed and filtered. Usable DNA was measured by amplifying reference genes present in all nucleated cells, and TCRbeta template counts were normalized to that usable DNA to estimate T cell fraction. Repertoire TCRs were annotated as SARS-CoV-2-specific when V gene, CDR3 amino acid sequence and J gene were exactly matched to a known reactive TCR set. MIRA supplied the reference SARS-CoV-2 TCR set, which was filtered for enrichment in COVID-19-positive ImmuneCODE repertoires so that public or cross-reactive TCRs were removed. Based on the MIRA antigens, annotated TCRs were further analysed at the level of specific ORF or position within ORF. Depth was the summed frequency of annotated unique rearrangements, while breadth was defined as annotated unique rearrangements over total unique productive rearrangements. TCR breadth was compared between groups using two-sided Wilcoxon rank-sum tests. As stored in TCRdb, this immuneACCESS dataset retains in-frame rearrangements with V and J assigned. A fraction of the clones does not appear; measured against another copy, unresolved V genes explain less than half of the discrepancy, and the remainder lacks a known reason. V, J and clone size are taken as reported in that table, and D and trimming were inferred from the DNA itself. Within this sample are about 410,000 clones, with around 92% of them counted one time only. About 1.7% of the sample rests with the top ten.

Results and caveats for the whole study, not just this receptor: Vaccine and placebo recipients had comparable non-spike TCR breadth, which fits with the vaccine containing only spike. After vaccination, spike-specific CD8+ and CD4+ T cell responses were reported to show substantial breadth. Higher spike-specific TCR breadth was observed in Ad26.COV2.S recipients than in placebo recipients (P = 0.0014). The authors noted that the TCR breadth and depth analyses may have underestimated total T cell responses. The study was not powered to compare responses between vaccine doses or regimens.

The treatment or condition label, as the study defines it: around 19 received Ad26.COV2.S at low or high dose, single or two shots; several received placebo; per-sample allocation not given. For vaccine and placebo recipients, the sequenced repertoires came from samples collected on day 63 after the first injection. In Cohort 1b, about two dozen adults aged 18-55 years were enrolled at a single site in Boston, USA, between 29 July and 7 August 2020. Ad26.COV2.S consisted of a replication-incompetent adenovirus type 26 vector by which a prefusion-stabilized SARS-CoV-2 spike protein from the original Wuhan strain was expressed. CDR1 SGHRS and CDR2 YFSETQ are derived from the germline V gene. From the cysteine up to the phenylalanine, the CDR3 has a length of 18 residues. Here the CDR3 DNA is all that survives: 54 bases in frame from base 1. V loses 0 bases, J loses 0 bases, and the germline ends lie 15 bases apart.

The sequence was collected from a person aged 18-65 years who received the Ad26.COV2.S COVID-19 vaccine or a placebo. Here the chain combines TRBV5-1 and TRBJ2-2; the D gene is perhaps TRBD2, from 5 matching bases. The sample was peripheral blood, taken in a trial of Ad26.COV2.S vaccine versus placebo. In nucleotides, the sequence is TGCGCCAGCAGCTTGGCCCGAGCGGAGAACCCGAACACCGGGGAGCTGTTTTTT. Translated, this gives CASSLARAENPNTGELFF.